This is a list of T cell receptor beta chains from one sample in a study of shared clonotypes between healthy human individuals. This table comes from immunoSEQ multiplex PCR, and its TCRdb copy is limited to in-frame clones, with some not included. Of about 2.4 million clones in the sample, roughly 93% were seen once. The sample consisted of naive CD4+ T cells from PBMCs. The receptors derive from a man aged 18 to 30 in good health. Some clones in this sample may be carry-over from other donors' samples. The CDR3 runs from the conserved cysteine through the conserved F or W. D genes are given only for firm matches. Rows may omit the clone size; those that give it use once, few, many or a size class.

d_gene: TRBD1
abundance: -
v_gene: TRBV5-1
j_gene: TRBJ2-1
CDR3aa: CASSWGQGDEQFF
CDR3nt: TGCGCCAGCAGCTGGGGACAGGGCGATGAGCAGTTCTTC

d_gene: -
abundance: -
v_gene: TRBV11-2
j_gene: TRBJ1-1
CDR3aa: CASSLFFYAGAPEAFF
CDR3nt: TGTGCCAGCAGCTTATTTTTCTACGCAGGGGCCCCTGAAGCTTTCTTT

d_gene: -
abundance: once
v_gene: TRBV14
j_gene: TRBJ1-2
CDR3aa: CASSGRYRFMGYGYTF
CDR3nt: TGTGCCAGCAGCGGACGTTATCGGTTTATGGGGTATGGCTACACCTTC

d_gene: TRBD1
abundance: -
v_gene: TRBV9
j_gene: TRBJ1-2
CDR3aa: CASSVVSGGPGGYTF
CDR3nt: TGTGCCAGCAGCGTAGTCTCAGGGGGCCCGGGGGGCTACACCTTC

d_gene: -
abundance: few
v_gene: TRBV28
j_gene: TRBJ1-1
CDR3aa: CASSLRRSTSPAFF
CDR3nt: TGTGCCAGCAGTTTAAGGCGGAGTACTAGCCCGGCTTTCTTT

d_gene: -
abundance: -
v_gene: TRBV4-2
j_gene: TRBJ2-7
CDR3aa: CASSQLPDEQYF
CDR3nt: TGTGCCAGCAGCCAACTCCCGGACGAGCAGTACTTC

d_gene: -
abundance: -
v_gene: TRBV7-3
j_gene: TRBJ2-2
CDR3aa: CASSLTQAGELFF
CDR3nt: TGTGCCAGCAGCTTAACCCAGGCCGGGGAGCTGTTTTTT

d_gene: -
abundance: -
v_gene: TRBV5-1
j_gene: TRBJ2-5
CDR3aa: CASSHRAETQYF
CDR3nt: TGCGCCAGCAGCCACAGGGCGGAGACCCAGTACTTC

d_gene: TRBD2
abundance: -
v_gene: TRBV19
j_gene: TRBJ2-3
CDR3aa: CASSPLAGGPGTQYF
CDR3nt: TGTGCCAGTAGCCCCTTAGCGGGAGGGCCAGGTACGCAGTATTTT

d_gene: -
abundance: -
v_gene: TRBV21-1
j_gene: TRBJ1-2
CDR3aa: CASSHIPHDRDLGGYTF
CDR3nt: TGTGCCAGCAGCCACATCCCCCACGACAGGGATCTGGGGGGCTACACCTTC

d_gene: -
abundance: -
v_gene: TRBV6-1
j_gene: TRBJ2-1
CDR3aa: CATTTGTPIYNEQFF
CDR3nt: TGTGCCACCACGACCGGGACGCCGATCTACAATGAGCAGTTCTTC

d_gene: TRBD2
abundance: -
v_gene: TRBV30
j_gene: TRBJ2-5
CDR3aa: CAWRSSAGGGRTQYF
CDR3nt: TGTGCCTGGAGGTCATCAGCGGGGGGAGGTAGGACCCAGTACTTC

d_gene: -
abundance: -
v_gene: TRBV5-1
j_gene: TRBJ2-3
CDR3aa: CASSLAGSTDTQYF
CDR3nt: TGCGCCAGCAGCTTGGCCGGCAGCACAGATACGCAGTATTTT

d_gene: -
abundance: -
v_gene: TRBV9
j_gene: TRBJ2-2
CDR3aa: CASSGVGGHYTGELFF
CDR3nt: TGTGCCAGCAGCGGAGTTGGGGGTCATTACACCGGGGAGCTGTTTTTT

d_gene: -
abundance: -
v_gene: TRBV7-2
j_gene: TRBJ1-2
CDR3aa: CASSLANGGSYGYTF
CDR3nt: TGTGCCAGCAGCTTAGCGAATGGGGGCAGCTATGGCTACACCTTC

d_gene: -
abundance: few
v_gene: TRBV29-1
j_gene: TRBJ1-1
CDR3aa: CSAMRRALNTEAFF
CDR3nt: TGCAGCGCCATGAGACGTGCATTGAACACTGAAGCTTTCTTT

d_gene: -
abundance: -
v_gene: TRBV28
j_gene: TRBJ1-2
CDR3aa: CASSRLGRSYGYTF
CDR3nt: TGTGCCAGCAGTCGCTTAGGGAGGTCCTATGGCTACACCTTC

d_gene: -
abundance: -
v_gene: TRBV14
j_gene: TRBJ2-5
CDR3aa: CASSHRGTGGPQETQYF
CDR3nt: TGTGCCAGCAGCCACAGGGGAACCGGGGGGCCACAAGAGACCCAGTACTTC

d_gene: -
abundance: -
v_gene: TRBV25-1
j_gene: TRBJ1-2
CDR3aa: CASTPPGALSVYGYTF
CDR3nt: TGTGCCAGCACCCCCCCTGGGGCCCTTTCCGTCTATGGCTACACCTTC

d_gene: -
abundance: -
v_gene: TRBV7-2
j_gene: TRBJ2-6
CDR3aa: CASSSAGASSGANVLTF
CDR3nt: TGTGCCAGCAGCTCGGCAGGGGCCTCCTCTGGGGCCAACGTCCTGACTTTC

d_gene: -
abundance: -
v_gene: TRBV18
j_gene: TRBJ2-5
CDR3aa: CASSPGGQTRETQYF
CDR3nt: TGTGCCAGCTCACCCGGGGGCCAAACCCGGGAGACCCAGTACTTC

d_gene: TRBD2
abundance: -
v_gene: TRBV18
j_gene: TRBJ2-7
CDR3aa: CASTTGTSVYEQYF
CDR3nt: TGTGCCAGCACGACCGGGACTAGCGTTTACGAGCAGTACTTC

d_gene: -
abundance: -
v_gene: TRBV19
j_gene: TRBJ1-2
CDR3aa: CASSTQGRGDYGYTF
CDR3nt: TGTGCCAGTAGTACCCAGGGACGGGGCGACTATGGCTACACCTTC

d_gene: -
abundance: -
v_gene: TRBV19
j_gene: TRBJ1-5
CDR3aa: CASSMRPTLGVYRNQPQHF
CDR3nt: TGTGCCAGTAGTATGAGGCCAACCTTGGGGGTATACCGCAATCAGCCCCAGCATTTT

d_gene: TRBD2
abundance: once
v_gene: TRBV29-1
j_gene: TRBJ2-7
CDR3aa: CSVATRLAGVNEQYF
CDR3nt: TGCAGCGTCGCAACTCGACTAGCGGGAGTTAACGAGCAGTACTTC

d_gene: -
abundance: once
v_gene: TRBV6-5
j_gene: TRBJ2-6
CDR3aa: CASSYSPHSGANVLTF
CDR3nt: TGTGCCAGCAGTTACTCGCCCCACTCTGGGGCCAACGTCCTGACTTTC

d_gene: -
abundance: -
v_gene: TRBV19
j_gene: TRBJ2-1
CDR3aa: CASSTYGTHLNEQFF
CDR3nt: TGTGCCAGTAGTACGTACGGGACCCACCTCAATGAGCAGTTCTTC

d_gene: -
abundance: -
v_gene: TRBV4-1
j_gene: TRBJ2-5
CDR3aa: CASSQRQTLQETQYF
CDR3nt: TGCGCCAGCAGCCAGAGACAGACTCTCCAAGAGACCCAGTACTTC

d_gene: TRBD1
abundance: -
v_gene: TRBV18
j_gene: TRBJ1-4
CDR3aa: CASSEGTAFNEKLFF
CDR3nt: TGTGCCAGCTCGGAAGGGACAGCTTTTAATGAAAAACTGTTTTTT

d_gene: TRBD1
abundance: -
v_gene: TRBV28
j_gene: TRBJ1-1
CDR3aa: CASKTGGSTEAFF
CDR3nt: TGTGCCAGCAAAACAGGGGGTAGCACTGAAGCTTTCTTT

d_gene: TRBD1
abundance: -
v_gene: TRBV6-6
j_gene: TRBJ2-3
CDR3aa: CASSGMGQGYTDTQYF
CDR3nt: TGTGCCAGCAGCGGCATGGGACAGGGCTACACAGATACGCAGTATTTT

d_gene: -
abundance: -
v_gene: TRBV5-6
j_gene: TRBJ2-7
CDR3aa: CASRYWTVASYEQYF
CDR3nt: TGTGCCAGCAGATATTGGACGGTCGCCTCCTACGAGCAGTACTTC

d_gene: -
abundance: -
v_gene: TRBV6-5
j_gene: TRBJ1-2
CDR3aa: CASSYNNQGSYGYTF
CDR3nt: TGTGCCAGCAGTTACAATAATCAGGGTAGCTATGGCTACACCTTC